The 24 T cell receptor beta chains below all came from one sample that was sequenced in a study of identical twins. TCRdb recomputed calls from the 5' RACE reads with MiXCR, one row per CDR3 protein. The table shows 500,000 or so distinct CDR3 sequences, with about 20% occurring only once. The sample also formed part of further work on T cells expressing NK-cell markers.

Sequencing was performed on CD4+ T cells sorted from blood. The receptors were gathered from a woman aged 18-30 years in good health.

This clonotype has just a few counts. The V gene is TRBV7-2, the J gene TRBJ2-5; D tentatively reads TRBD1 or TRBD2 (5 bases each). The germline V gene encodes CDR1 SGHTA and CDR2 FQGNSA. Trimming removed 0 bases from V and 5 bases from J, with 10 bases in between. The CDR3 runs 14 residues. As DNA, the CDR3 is TGTGCCAGCAGCTTAGCGGGGGTGAGGGAGACCCAGTACTTC. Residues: CASSLAGVRETQYF.

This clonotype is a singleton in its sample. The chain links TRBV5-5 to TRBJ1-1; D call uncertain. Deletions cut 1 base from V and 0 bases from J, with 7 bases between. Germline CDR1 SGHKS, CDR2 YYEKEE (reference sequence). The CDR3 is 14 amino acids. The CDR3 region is CASSLNGMNTEAFF. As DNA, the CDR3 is TGTGCCAGCAGCTTGAACGGCATGAACACTGAAGCTTTCTTT.

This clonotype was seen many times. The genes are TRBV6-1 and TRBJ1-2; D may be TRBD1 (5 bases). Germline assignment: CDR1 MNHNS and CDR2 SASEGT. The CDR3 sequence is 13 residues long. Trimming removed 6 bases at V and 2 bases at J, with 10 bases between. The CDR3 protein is CASSQEGNYGYTF. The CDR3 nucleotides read TGTGCCAGCAGCCAGGAGGGGAACTATGGCTACACCTTC.

In DNA form, the CDR3 reads TGTGCTAGTGGACTTGGGTATGGGGCCGAGCAGTACTTC. This encodes CASGLGYGAEQYF. The rearrangement links TRBV12-5 to TRBJ2-7, with D perhaps TRBD1 (5 bases). The CDR3 runs to 13 residues. In germline, CDR1 is LGHNT, CDR2 FRNRAP. Trimming took off 6 bases at V and 6 bases at J, with 15 bases between the two ends.

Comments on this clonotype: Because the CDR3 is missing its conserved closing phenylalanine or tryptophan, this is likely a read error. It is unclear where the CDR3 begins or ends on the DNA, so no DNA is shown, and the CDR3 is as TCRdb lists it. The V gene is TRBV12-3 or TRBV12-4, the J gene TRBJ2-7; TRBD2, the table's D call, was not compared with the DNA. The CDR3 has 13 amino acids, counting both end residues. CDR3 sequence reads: CASSFIPSYDVHR.

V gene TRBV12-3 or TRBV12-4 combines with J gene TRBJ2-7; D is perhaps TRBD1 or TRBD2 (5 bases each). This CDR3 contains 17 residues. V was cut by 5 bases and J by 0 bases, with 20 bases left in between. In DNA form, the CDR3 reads TGTGCCAGCAGTCCCACCCGAGGTGGGGGAAACTCCTACGAGCAGTACTTC. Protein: CASSPTRGGGNSYEQYF.

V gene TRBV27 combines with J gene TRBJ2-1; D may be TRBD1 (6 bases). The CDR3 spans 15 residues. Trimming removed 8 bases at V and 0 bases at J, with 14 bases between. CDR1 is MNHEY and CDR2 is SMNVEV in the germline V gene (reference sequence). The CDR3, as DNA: TGTGCCAGCGCACTCGAGACAGGCTCCTACAATGAGCAGTTCTTC. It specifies CASALETGSYNEQFF.

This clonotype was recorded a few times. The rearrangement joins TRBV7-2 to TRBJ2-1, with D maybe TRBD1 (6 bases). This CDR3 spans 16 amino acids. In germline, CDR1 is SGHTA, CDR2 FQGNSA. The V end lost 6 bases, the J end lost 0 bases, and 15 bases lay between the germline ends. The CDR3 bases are TGTGCCAGCAGAATAGAACAGGGATTCTCCTACAATGAGCAGTTCTTC. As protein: CASRIEQGFSYNEQFF.

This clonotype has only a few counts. The CDR3 sequence is CASSLTAGGQDTQYF. The CDR3 DNA reads as TGTGCCAGCAGCCTAACTGCTGGGGGGCAAGATACGCAGTATTTT. This sequence joins TRBV3-1 and TRBJ2-3, with D perhaps matching TRBD1 or TRBD2 (6 bases each). Trimming shortened V by 4 bases and J by 5 bases, and 16 bases separated the two germline ends. Germline V gene lookup returns CDR1 LGHDT and CDR2 YNNKEL (reference sequence). CDR3 length equals 15 residues.

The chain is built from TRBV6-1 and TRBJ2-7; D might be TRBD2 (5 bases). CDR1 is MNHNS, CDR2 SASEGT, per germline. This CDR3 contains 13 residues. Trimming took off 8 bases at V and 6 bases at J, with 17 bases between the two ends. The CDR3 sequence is CASRRTALFEQYF. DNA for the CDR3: TGTGCCAGCCGGAGGACGGCCCTGTTCGAGCAGTACTTC.

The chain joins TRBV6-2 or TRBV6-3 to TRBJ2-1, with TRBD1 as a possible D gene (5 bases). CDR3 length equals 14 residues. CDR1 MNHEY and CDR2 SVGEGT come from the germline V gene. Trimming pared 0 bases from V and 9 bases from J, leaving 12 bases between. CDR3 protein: CASSYSNRGSEQFF. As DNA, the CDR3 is TGTGCCAGCAGTTACTCGAATAGGGGCAGTGAGCAGTTCTTC.

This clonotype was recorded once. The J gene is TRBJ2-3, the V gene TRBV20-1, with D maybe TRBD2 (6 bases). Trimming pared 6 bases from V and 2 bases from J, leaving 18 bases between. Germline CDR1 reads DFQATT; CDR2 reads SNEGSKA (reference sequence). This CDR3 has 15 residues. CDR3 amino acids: CSASGLAGNTDTQYF. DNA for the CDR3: TGCAGTGCCAGCGGACTGGCGGGAAACACAGATACGCAGTATTTT.

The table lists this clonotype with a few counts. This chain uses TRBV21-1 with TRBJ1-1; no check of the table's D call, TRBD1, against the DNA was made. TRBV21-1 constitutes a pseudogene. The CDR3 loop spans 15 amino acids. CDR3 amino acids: CASSTDQGLSAEAFF. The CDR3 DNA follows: TGTGCCAGCAGCACCGATCAGGGGCTCAGCGCTGAAGCTTTCTTT.

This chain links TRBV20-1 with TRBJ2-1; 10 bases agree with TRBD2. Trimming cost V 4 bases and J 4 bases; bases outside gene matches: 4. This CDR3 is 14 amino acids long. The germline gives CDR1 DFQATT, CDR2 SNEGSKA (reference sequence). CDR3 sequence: CSAKSGGVYNEQFF. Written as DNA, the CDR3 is TGCAGTGCTAAAAGCGGGGGGGTTTACAATGAGCAGTTCTTC.

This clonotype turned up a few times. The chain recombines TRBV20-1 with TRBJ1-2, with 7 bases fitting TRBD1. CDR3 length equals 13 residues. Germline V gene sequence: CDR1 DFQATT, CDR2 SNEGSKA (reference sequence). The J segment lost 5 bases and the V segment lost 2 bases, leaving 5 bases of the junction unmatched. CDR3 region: CSARNRGGYGYTF. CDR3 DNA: TGCAGTGCTAGAAACAGGGGAGGTTATGGCTACACCTTC.

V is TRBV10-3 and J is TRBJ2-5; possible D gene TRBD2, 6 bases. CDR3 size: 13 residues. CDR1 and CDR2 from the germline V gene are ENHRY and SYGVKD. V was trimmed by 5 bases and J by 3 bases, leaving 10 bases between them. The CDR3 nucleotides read TGTGCCATCAGTTCCCCTAGCGAAGAGACCCAGTACTTC. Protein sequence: CAISSPSEETQYF.

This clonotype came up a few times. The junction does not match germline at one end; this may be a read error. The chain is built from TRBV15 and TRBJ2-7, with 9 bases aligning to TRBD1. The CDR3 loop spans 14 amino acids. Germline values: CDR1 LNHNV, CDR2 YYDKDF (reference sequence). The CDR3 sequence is CATRRGDRAYEQYF. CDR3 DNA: TGTGCCACCAGGAGAGGGGACAGGGCTTACGAGCAGTACTTC.

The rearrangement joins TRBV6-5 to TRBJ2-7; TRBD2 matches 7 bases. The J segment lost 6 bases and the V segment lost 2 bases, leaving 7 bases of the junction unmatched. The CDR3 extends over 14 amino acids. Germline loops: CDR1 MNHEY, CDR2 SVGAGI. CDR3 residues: CASSYRAGKAEQYF. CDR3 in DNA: TGTGCCAGCAGTTACCGAGCGGGAAAGGCCGAGCAGTACTTC.

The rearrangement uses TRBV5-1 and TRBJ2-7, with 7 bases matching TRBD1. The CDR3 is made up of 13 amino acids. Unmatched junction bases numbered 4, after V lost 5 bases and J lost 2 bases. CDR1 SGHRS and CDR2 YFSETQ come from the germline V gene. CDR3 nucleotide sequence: TGCGCCAGCAGTCCGGACAGGCCCTACGAGCAGTACTTC. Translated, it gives CASSPDRPYEQYF. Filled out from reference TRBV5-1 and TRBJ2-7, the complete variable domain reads KAGVTQTPRYLIKTRGQQVTLSCSPISGHRSVSWYQQTPGQGLQFLFEYFSETQRNKGNFPGRFSGRQFSNSRSEMNVSTLELGDSALYLCASSPDRPYEQYFGPGTRLTVT.

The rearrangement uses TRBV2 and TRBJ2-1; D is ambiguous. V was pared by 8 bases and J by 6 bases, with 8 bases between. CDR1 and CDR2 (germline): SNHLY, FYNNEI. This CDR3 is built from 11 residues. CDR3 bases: TGTGCCAGCCAGACCACCAATGAGCAGTTCTTC. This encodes CASQTTNEQFF.

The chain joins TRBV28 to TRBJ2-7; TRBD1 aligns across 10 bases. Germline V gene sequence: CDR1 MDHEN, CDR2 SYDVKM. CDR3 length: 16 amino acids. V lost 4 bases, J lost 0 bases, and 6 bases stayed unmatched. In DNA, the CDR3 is TGTGCCAGCAGTTCCCCCCGGGACAGGGGCTCCTACGAGCAGTACTTC. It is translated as CASSSPRDRGSYEQYF.

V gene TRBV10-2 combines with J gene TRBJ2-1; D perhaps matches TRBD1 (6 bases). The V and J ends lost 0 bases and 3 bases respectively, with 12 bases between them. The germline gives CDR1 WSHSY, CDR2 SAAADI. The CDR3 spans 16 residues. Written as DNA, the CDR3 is TGCGCCAGCAGTGAGTCGAAAGGGGGTTTCTACAATGAGCAGTTCTTC. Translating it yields CASSESKGGFYNEQFF.

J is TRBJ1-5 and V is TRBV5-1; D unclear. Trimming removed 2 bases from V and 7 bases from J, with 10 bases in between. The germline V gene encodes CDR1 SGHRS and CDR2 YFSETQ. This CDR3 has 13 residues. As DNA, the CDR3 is TGCGCCAGCAGCTTAGGCAGGTTCCAGCCCCAGCATTTT. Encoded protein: CASSLGRFQPQHF.

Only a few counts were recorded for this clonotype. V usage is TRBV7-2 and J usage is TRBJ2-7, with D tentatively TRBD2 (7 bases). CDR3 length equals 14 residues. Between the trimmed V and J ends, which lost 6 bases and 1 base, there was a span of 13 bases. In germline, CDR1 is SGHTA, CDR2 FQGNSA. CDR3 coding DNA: TGTGCCAGCAGTATAGGGGGGGGATCCTACGAGCAGTACTTC. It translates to CASSIGGGSYEQYF. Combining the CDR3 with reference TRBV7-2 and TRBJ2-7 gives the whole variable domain GAGVSQSPSNKVTEKGKDVELRCDPISGHTALYWYRQSLGQGLEFLIYFQGNSAPDKSGLPSDRFSAERTGGSVSTLTIQRTQQEDSAVYLCASSIGGGSYEQYFGPGTRLTVT.